These 21 T cell receptor beta chains were all obtained from the same sample, sequenced in a study of metastatic and nonmetastatic thyroid tumors. Via MiXCR, TCRdb re-called the PCR reads. Of 20,000 or so clones in the sample, more than 9% are singletons; the top ten hold roughly 6.2%. The entire patient cohort was treatment-naive prior to thyroid surgery. The sequenced sample was blood. All receptors derive from a male donor with papillary thyroid cancer or a benign thyroid nodule (not recorded which). Some clones in this sample may be carry-over from other donors' samples.

This chain joins TRBV13 and TRBJ1-3; a weak D match, TRBD1 (6 bases). The CDR3 length is 15 residues. Trimming removed 6 bases at V and 1 base at J, with 13 bases between. Germline lookup yields CDR1 PRHDT and CDR2 FYEKMQ (reference sequence). CDR3 amino acids: CASRRRTGSGNTIYF. The CDR3 nucleotides read TGTGCCAGCAGGCGACGAACAGGGTCTGGAAACACCATATATTTT.

This clone was counted at least ten times. The chain has TRBV6-1 and TRBJ1-5; D is perhaps TRBD1 (5 bases). The CDR3 spans 12 residues. Trimming took off 6 bases at V and 5 bases at J, with 8 bases between the two ends. Germline V CDR1 and CDR2: MNHNS, SASEGT. The CDR3: CASRPGYQPQHF. Written as DNA, the CDR3 is TGTGCCAGCAGACCAGGGTATCAGCCCCAGCATTTT.

This clone was counted ten times or more. This rearrangement joins TRBV6-1 to TRBJ2-5, with 7 bases matching TRBD2. V dropped 5 bases and J dropped 0; count of bases not matched to a gene: 6. The germline V gene has CDR1 MNHNS and CDR2 SASEGT. The CDR3 consists of 15 residues. The DNA of the CDR3 is TGTGCCAGCAGTCGGACTAGAGGGTACCAAGAGACCCAGTACTTC. It translates to CASSRTRGYQETQYF.

This clone was counted between two and nine times. The chain joins TRBV5-1 to TRBJ2-7; perhaps TRBD2 as D (6 bases). Trimming shortened V by 4 bases and J by 2 bases, and 16 bases separated the two germline ends. CDR1 and CDR2 (germline): SGHRS, YFSETQ. This CDR3 comprises 15 residues. The CDR3 coding sequence is TGCGCCAGCAGCGGTCGGGGGACGGATACCTACGAGCAGTACTTC. This codes for CASSGRGTDTYEQYF.

This clone was found many times. The chain employs TRBV6-1 and TRBJ1-1, with TRBD1 matching over 8 bases. V dropped 5 bases and J dropped 0; count of bases not matched to a gene: 5. CDR1 and CDR2 (germline): MNHNS, SASEGT. The CDR3 sequence is 15 residues long. In nucleotides, the CDR3 is TGTGCCAGCAGTCGACAGGGGACGGTGAACACTGAAGCTTTCTTT. Translating it yields CASSRQGTVNTEAFF.

Many counts were recorded for this clone. The rearrangement uses TRBV12-3 or TRBV12-4 and TRBJ1-1, with 8 bases lining up with TRBD1. CDR3 length equals 17 residues. Trimming cost V 6 bases and J 7 bases; bases outside gene matches: 19. The CDR3: CASRPAESGWTGREAFF. Written as DNA, the CDR3 is TGTGCCAGCAGACCAGCAGAATCTGGATGGACAGGGCGTGAAGCTTTCTTT.

Many counts were recorded for this clone. This sequence joins TRBV7-9 and TRBJ1-4; maybe TRBD1 (5 bases). This CDR3 has 15 residues. CDR1 SEHNR and CDR2 FQNEAQ come from the germline V gene (reference sequence). The V end was cut by 1 base, the J end by 4 bases, with 10 bases between. CDR3 in DNA: TGTGCCAGCAGCTTAGAGGGACCCTTTAATGAAAAACTGTTTTTT. It specifies CASSLEGPFNEKLFF.

The rearrangement uses TRBV28 and TRBJ1-6; D remains unclear. The CDR3 is made up of 15 amino acids. Trimming stripped 1 base from V and 0 bases from J, with 4 bases between. The germline V gene encodes CDR1 MDHEN and CDR2 SYDVKM. The CDR3 region has the DNA TGTGCCAGCAGTTTATTCAGCTCCTATAATTCACCCCTCCACTTT. Protein sequence: CASSLFSSYNSPLHF.

This chain uses TRBV5-1 with TRBJ2-1; TRBD2 agrees at 8 bases. The CDR3 loop spans 18 amino acids. CDR1 is SGHRS and CDR2 is YFSETQ in the germline V gene. The J segment lost 7 bases and the V segment lost 1 base, leaving 16 bases of the junction unmatched. In nucleotides, the CDR3 is TGCGCCAGCAGCTTGACCCAAAGCTTAGCGGGATTAATTAATGAGCAGTTCTTC. This sequence encodes CASSLTQSLAGLINEQFF.

In its sample, this clone was seen many times. Other DNA sequences from this sample encode an identical CDR3 as well. The chain joins TRBV28 to TRBJ2-4; D is unresolved. The CDR3 extends over 13 amino acids. Germline V gene data show CDR1 as MDHEN and CDR2 as SYDVKM. V was cut by 6 bases and J by 4 bases, with 10 bases left in between. This CDR3 is CASRLVDKNIQYF. The CDR3 nucleotides read TGTGCCAGCAGACTGGTCGATAAAAACATTCAGTACTTC. Together with reference TRBV28 and TRBJ2-4, the CDR3 gives the full variable domain: DVKVTQSSRYLVKRTGEKVFLECVQDMDHENMFWYRQDPGLGLRLIYFSYDVKMKEKGDIPEGYSVSREKKERFSLILESASTNQTSMYLCASRLVDKNIQYFGAGTRLSVL.

Only a few counts were recorded for this clone. The CDR3 reads CASSADTQDYGYTF. As DNA, the CDR3 is TGTGCCAGCAGTGCGGACACCCAAGACTATGGCTACACCTTC. The chain uses TRBV2 and TRBJ1-2; possible D gene TRBD1, 5 bases. The CDR3 is 14 amino acids. V lost 4 bases and J 3 bases, leaving 12 bases between the germline ends. Looked up from germline, CDR1 is SNHLY and CDR2 is FYNNEI.

The sample holds a few counts of this clone. The genes are TRBV2 and TRBJ2-1; D possibly matches TRBD1 or TRBD2 (5 bases each). Trimming cost V 1 base and J 9 bases, with 13 bases left between them. The CDR3 sequence is 14 residues long. Germline assignment: CDR1 SNHLY and CDR2 FYNNEI. CDR3 DNA sequence: TGTGCCAGCAGTGAAGACGGGACCCGCTTTGAGCAGTTCTTC. Protein: CASSEDGTRFEQFF.

V is TRBV29-1 and J is TRBJ1-2, with a tentative D call TRBD1 (5 bases). Germline assignment: CDR1 SQVTM and CDR2 ANQGSEA. The CDR3 is made up of 12 amino acids. V was pared by 5 bases and J by 3 bases, with 10 bases between. CDR3 sequence reads: CSVRGSHYGYTF. The DNA of the CDR3 is TGCAGCGTTAGGGGCAGTCACTATGGCTACACCTTC.

This clone showed up many times. The CDR3 loop is CASSPQSTGELFF. CDR3 DNA sequence: TGTGCCAGCTCACCACAGAGCACCGGGGAGCTGTTTTTT. This sequence joins TRBV18 and TRBJ2-2; D ambiguous. V dropped 1 base and J dropped 4 bases, with 4 bases sitting between them. Germline CDR1 reads KGHSH; CDR2 reads LQKENI. The CDR3 totals 13 residues.

CDR3 sequence (DNA): TGTGCCAGTAGAGCTTCTGGACAGGGCTACGAGCAGTACTTC. Protein sequence: CASRASGQGYEQYF. The gene calls are TRBV19 and TRBJ2-7; 8 positions agree with TRBD1. The V and J ends lost 6 bases and 3 bases, in that order; junction bases with no gene match: 7. The CDR3 loop spans 14 amino acids. The germline V gene has CDR1 LNHDA and CDR2 SQIVND (reference sequence).

This clone was counted ten times or more. The J gene is TRBJ1-5, the V gene TRBV19, with a possible D match to TRBD1 (6 bases). The CDR3 consists of 17 residues. Germline lookup yields CDR1 LNHDA and CDR2 SQIVND (reference sequence). V dropped 6 bases and J dropped 5 bases, with 23 bases sitting between them. DNA of the CDR3: TGTGCCAGTAGCCCCATCTCGACGGAGCCAGGGGATCAGCCCCAGCATTTT. This translates into CASSPISTEPGDQPQHF.

The chain couples TRBV19 to TRBJ2-5; TRBD1 aligns across 9 bases. The germline gives CDR1 LNHDA, CDR2 SQIVND (reference sequence). The CDR3 contains 14 residues. Losses at the gene ends were 4 bases for V and 5 bases for J; bases not matched to a gene: 5. The CDR3 spells CASSKDRGEETQYF. Written as DNA, the CDR3 is TGTGCCAGTAGTAAAGACAGGGGGGAGGAGACCCAGTACTTC.

This clone occurred many times. The rearrangement uses TRBV19 and TRBJ2-3; D remains unclear. The V gene lost 3 bases and the J gene lost 3 bases, with 10 bases spanning the gap. The CDR3 has 14 amino acids. Germline lookup yields CDR1 LNHDA and CDR2 SQIVND (reference sequence). The CDR3 bases are TGTGCCAGTAGTATCGGACGGGCAACAGATACGCAGTATTTT. The encoded protein is CASSIGRATDTQYF. Full variable domain (rest looked up from reference TRBV19 and TRBJ2-3): DGGITQSPKYLFRKEGQNVTLSCEQNLNHDAMYWYRQDPGQGLRLIYYSQIVNDFQKGDIAEGYSVSREKKESFPLTVTSAQKNPTAFYLCASSIGRATDTQYFGPGTRLTVL.

This clone was detected a few times. The chain uses TRBV11-1 and TRBJ2-5; D gene uncertain. Trimming shortened V by 5 bases and J by 2 bases, and 15 bases separated the two germline ends. In germline, CDR1 is SGHAT, CDR2 FQDESV (reference sequence). The CDR3 is 15 amino acids. The CDR3 DNA is TGTGCCAGCAGCCGCCGGTCAGCCAGACAAGAGACCCAGTACTTC. It is translated as CASSRRSARQETQYF.

This clone was detected ten times or more. The chain joins TRBV28 to TRBJ2-5, with D uncertain. CDR1 is MDHEN and CDR2 is SYDVKM in the germline V gene. The CDR3 loop spans 14 amino acids. Trimming removed 0 bases at V and 3 bases at J, with 8 bases between. CDR3 region: CASSLWAAEETQYF. In DNA form, the CDR3 reads TGTGCCAGCAGTTTATGGGCGGCCGAAGAGACCCAGTACTTC.

This clone was counted a few times. The V gene is TRBV28, the J gene TRBJ2-7; D uncertain. Germline V lookup: CDR1 MDHEN, CDR2 SYDVKM. The CDR3 totals 12 residues. V was pared by 6 bases and J by 0 bases, with 6 bases between. CDR3 residues: CASSPSSYEQYF. Written as DNA, the CDR3 is TGTGCCAGCAGCCCCAGCTCCTACGAGCAGTACTTC.